This TCR beta chain was retrieved from a study of metastatic and nonmetastatic thyroid tumors. Ten or more counts support this clone. Trimming cost V 7 bases and J 2 bases; bases outside gene matches: 13. CDR1 is MDHEN, CDR2 SYDVKM, per germline. The CDR3 extends over 19 amino acids. Through MiXCR, TCRdb re-clonotyped the PCR reads. The sample lists fewer than 55,000 clones; roughly 15% were seen once. Thyroid surgery had not been preceded by any treatment in any patient. V gene TRBV28 combines with J gene TRBJ2-1, with TRBD2 matching 14 bases. The sample comprised blood. The sequence was collected from a female donor with papillary thyroid cancer or a benign thyroid nodule (not recorded which). Some clones in this sample may be carry-over from other donors' samples. CDR3: CASTRSGTSGRGPYNEQFF. CDR3 coding DNA: TGTGCCAGCACCCGAAGCGGGACTAGCGGGAGAGGGCCCTACAATGAGCAGTTCTTC.